These T cell receptor beta chains were read from a single sample in a study of OX40 agonist ivuxolimab in advanced cancers. Assay used: immunoSEQ multiplex PCR; TCRdb lists only in-frame clones, some missing. The sample has 90,000 to 100,000 clones, around 90% seen once. Sequences were derived from CD4+ or CD8+ T cells sorted from blood, sampled in a trial of the OX40 agonist ivuxolimab. The receptors derive from an adult with an advanced solid tumor such as melanoma, head and neck, liver or kidney cancer. CDR3s include the opening cysteine and the closing phenylalanine or tryptophan. A D gene is named only where the DNA matches it firmly. The size field is filled for only some rows; it gives once, few, many or a size class.

length,size,D,J,V,DNA,CDR3
16,.,TRBD1,TRBJ1-4,TRBV5-1,TGCGCCAGCAGCTGGGGACAGGTAGTGCGATCTGAAAAACTGTTTTTT,CASSWGQVVRSEKLFF
11,.,.,TRBJ2-7,TRBV6-5,TGTGCCAGCAGTGGGAGGTACGAGCAGTACTTC,CASSGRYEQYF
13,.,TRBD2,TRBJ2-3,TRBV30,TGTGCCTGGAGTCGCGGGGGAGGACATACGCAGTATTTT,CAWSRGGGHTQYF
17,.,TRBD1,TRBJ1-2,TRBV19,TGTGCCAGTAGTAGATCGGGACAGACAGTGAAAAACTATGGCTACACCTTC,CASSRSGQTVKNYGYTF
14,.,.,TRBJ2-5,TRBV21-1,TGTGCCAGCAGCTTCCACAGGGTGCCGGTAACCCAGTACTTC,CASSFHRVPVTQYF
11,.,.,TRBJ1-3,TRBV30,TGTGCCTGGGGTCCTGGAAACACCATATATTTT,CAWGPGNTIYF
13,.,.,TRBJ2-1,TRBV11-3,TGTGCCAGCAGCTTAGTTGTGGGCAATGAGCAGTTCTTC,CASSLVVGNEQFF
16,.,TRBD2,TRBJ2-1,TRBV11-3,TGTGCCAGCAGCTTATTCGGGGGGGAGACCTACAATGAGCAGTTCTTC,CASSLFGGETYNEQFF
15,.,TRBD1,TRBJ1-1,TRBV5-1,TGCGCCAGCAGTAACCCGACAGGGAAGAACACTGAAGCTTTCTTT,CASSNPTGKNTEAFF
18,.,TRBD2,TRBJ2-1,TRBV11-2,TGTGCCAGCAGCACGACTAGCGGGAGAGGAAGTTCCTACAATGAGCAGTTCTTC,CASSTTSGRGSSYNEQFF
18,.,TRBD2,TRBJ2-2,TRBV7-9,TGTGCCAGCACGAAGTCCCCTTCTAGCGGGGGGCGGACCGGGGAGCTGTTTTTT,CASTKSPSSGGRTGELFF
16,.,.,TRBJ2-7,TRBV18,TGTGCCAGCTCACCCACCGTGGTCTTTTCCTCCTACGAGCAGTACTTC,CASSPTVVFSSYEQYF
15,.,TRBD1,TRBJ1-5,TRBV30,TGTGCCTGGAGTACCCGGACAGGGGGCTCTCAGCCCCAGCATTTT,CAWSTRTGGSQPQHF
10,.,.,TRBJ1-5,TRBV6-1,TGTGCCAGCAGTGTAGAGCCCCAGCATTTT,CASSVEPQHF
16,.,.,TRBJ2-6,TRBV2,TGTGCCAGCAGTGAGTCGGGGGCTGTTGGGGCCAACGTCCTGACTTTC,CASSESGAVGANVLTF
15,.,.,TRBJ1-5,TRBV6-5,TGTGCCAGCAGCACCCAATCGACACTCAATCAGCCCCAGCATTTT,CASSTQSTLNQPQHF
13,.,.,TRBJ1-1,TRBV11-2,TGTGCCAGCAGCTCGACAGGGAACACTGAAGCTTTCTTT,CASSSTGNTEAFF
14,.,TRBD2,TRBJ2-5,TRBV19,TGTGCCAGTACCAGAGGACTAGATTCTGAGACCCAGTACTTC,CASTRGLDSETQYF
14,.,.,TRBJ1-4,TRBV2,TGTGCCAGCAGTCTACAGGGTGGTAATGAAAAACTGTTTTTT,CASSLQGGNEKLFF
14,.,.,TRBJ2-7,TRBV19,TGTGCCAGTACCCCGGCCCTCGGGGGTGGTGAGCAGTACTTC,CASTPALGGGEQYF
14,once,.,TRBJ1-2,TRBV15,TGTGCCACCAGCAGACGGCAGGGCGGGGATGGCTACACCTTC,CATSRRQGGDGYTF
16,.,.,TRBJ1-6,TRBV9,TGTGCCAGCAGCGTTTCGACAGGAACCCTAGATTCACCCCTCCACTTT,CASSVSTGTLDSPLHF
16,.,TRBD2,TRBJ2-7,TRBV29-1,TGCAGCGTCGATGGACTAGCGGACTCGAGCTCCTACGAGCAGTACTTC,CSVDGLADSSSYEQYF
14,.,.,TRBJ2-7,TRBV29-1,TGCAGCGTTGGCGATTATATAGGGGATTACGAGCAGTACTTC,CSVGDYIGDYEQYF
11,few,TRBD2,TRBJ2-5,TRBV20-1,TGCGGAGGGGAGGGACAAGAGACCCAGTACTTC,CGGEGQETQYF
15,.,TRBD1,TRBJ2-3,TRBV6-1,TGTGCCAGCATGACAGGGTTTGGGGGCACAGATACGCAGTATTTT,CASMTGFGGTDTQYF
13,.,.,TRBJ2-1,TRBV5-4,TGTGCCAGCAGCTTGCGCAATTACAATGAGCAGTTCTTC,CASSLRNYNEQFF
10,.,.,TRBJ1-2,TRBV20-1,TGCAGTGGTGAGCGGGGAGGCTACACCTTC,CSGERGGYTF
17,.,TRBD2,TRBJ2-1,TRBV14,TGTGCCAGCAGCCAAGTCGTGAGCGGGGGGGCTTACAATGAGCAGTTCTTC,CASSQVVSGGAYNEQFF
16,.,TRBD1,TRBJ1-1,TRBV25-1,TGTGCCAGCAGAGCCCGGGACAGGGGGCTGGGGACTGAAGCTTTCTTT,CASRARDRGLGTEAFF
13,.,.,TRBJ2-1,TRBV5-4,TGTGCCAGCAGCTTAGTAGCGGACAATGAGCAGTTCTTC,CASSLVADNEQFF
16,.,.,TRBJ1-4,TRBV2,TGTGCCAGCAGTGGGGGGGCGGCACGAACTAATGAAAAACTGTTTTTT,CASSGGAARTNEKLFF
18,.,TRBD1,TRBJ1-3,TRBV5-1,TGCGCCAGCAGTTTTGCGCCCGACAGGGAAGTCTCTGGAAACACCATATATTTT,CASSFAPDREVSGNTIYF
14,.,TRBD1,TRBJ1-2,TRBV27,TGTGCCAGCAACCAGTCCAAGACAGGGAGCGGCTACACCTTC,CASNQSKTGSGYTF
14,.,TRBD2,TRBJ2-3,TRBV11-2,TGTGCCACCAAAACTAGCGGGAGGGCAGATACGCAGTATTTT,CATKTSGRADTQYF
11,.,.,TRBJ2-3,TRBV5-1,TGCGCCAGCAGCTCCCGGGACCGACAGTATTTT,CASSSRDRQYF
15,.,TRBD1,TRBJ2-5,TRBV5-1,TGCGCCAGCAGCTTGCGGACAGGGGGCTCGGAGACCCAGTACTTC,CASSLRTGGSETQYF
16,.,.,TRBJ2-6,TRBV19,TGTGCCAGTAATGCGGGGCGGCACTCTGGGGCCAACGTCCTGACTTTC,CASNAGRHSGANVLTF
13,.,.,TRBJ2-1,TRBV2,TGTGCCAGCAAAGGGACGAGTGCCAATGAGCAGTTCTTC,CASKGTSANEQFF
13,.,.,TRBJ2-1,TRBV29-1,TGCAGCGTTAGGACTGGTAGGGATACTGAGCAGTTCTTC,CSVRTGRDTEQFF
14,.,.,TRBJ2-7,TRBV7-8,TGTGCCAGCAGCTTAGATCGGGTGCAGGAGGAGCAGTACTTC,CASSLDRVQEEQYF
13,.,.,TRBJ1-3,TRBV25-1,TGTGCCAGCATCCCCCCAGGGGAGGACACCATATATTTT,CASIPPGEDTIYF
14,.,.,TRBJ2-7,TRBV6-5,TGTGCCAGCAGCAAACAGGGTGGGGGCTACGAGCAGTACTTC,CASSKQGGGYEQYF
19,.,.,TRBJ2-7,TRBV6-1,TGTGCCAGCAGTGTTTTGCGTGCGGGGTCTGGAATACGAGTGGACGAGCAGTACTTC,CASSVLRAGSGIRVDEQYF
12,.,.,TRBJ1-2,TRBV6-5,TGTGCCAGCAGCCGCGTGGGTTCCCGCTACACCTTC,CASSRVGSRYTF
18,.,.,TRBJ1-5,TRBV19,TGTGCCAGTAGTATAGACGTAGCTGGGGGACGGGGATGGCAGCCCCAGCATTTT,CASSIDVAGGRGWQPQHF
14,.,.,TRBJ2-7,TRBV11-1,TGTGCCAGCAGCTTAGAACTAGCAACCTACGAGCAGTACTTC,CASSLELATYEQYF
11,.,.,TRBJ1-4,TRBV6-5,TGTGCCAGCCCCCTCGTGGGCTGGCAGTTTTTT,CASPLVGWQFF
16,.,.,TRBJ2-5,TRBV5-1,TGCGCCAGCAGCTTGGTGCAGGGTAGGGGAAAAGAGACCCAGTACTTC,CASSLVQGRGKETQYF
16,.,.,TRBJ1-2,TRBV7-9,TGTGCCAGCAGCCCCAGGATGACAGCAGATAACTATGGCTACACCTTC,CASSPRMTADNYGYTF
15,.,.,TRBJ1-6,TRBV6-1,TGTGCCAGCAGTTCGGACCCCCTAGGTAATTCACCCCTCCACTTT,CASSSDPLGNSPLHF
13,.,TRBD2,TRBJ2-1,TRBV19,TGTGCCAGTAGCGGACTAGCGGGAAATGAGCAGTTCTTC,CASSGLAGNEQFF
12,.,.,TRBJ1-5,TRBV19,TGTGCCAGTAGAGATGGATGGCAGCCCCAGCATTTT,CASRDGWQPQHF
12,.,.,TRBJ2-3,TRBV10-3,TGTGCCATAGGGGCTGGAGGACATACGCAGTATTTT,CAIGAGGHTQYF
17,.,.,TRBJ1-5,TRBV4-2,TGTGCCAGCAGCCAAGAGTTGGAGGGGGGACGCAATCAGCCCCAGCATTTT,CASSQELEGGRNQPQHF
14,.,TRBD1,TRBJ1-5,TRBV27,TGTGCCAGCAGGGCAGGGGGAAGCAATCAGCCCCAGCATTTT,CASRAGGSNQPQHF
13,.,TRBD1,TRBJ2-5,TRBV19,TGTGCCAGTACCCCAGGGGGCGTGGAGACCCAGTACTTC,CASTPGGVETQYF